The present T cell receptor (beta chain) was sequenced within a study of cytomegalovirus exposure and HLA in healthy donors (dated by TCRdb to 2016 to 2017). At the level of the whole study: An earlier analysis of roughly 500 of the donors reported about 280 Gb of sequence data and around 120 million unique TCR beta sequences obtained from about 179 million T cells. In the later analysis, no new phenotypic data were used to find candidate immune exposures; instead, reliance was placed on TCR beta sequences and their occurrence across donors. Alongside the repertoire data, information on donor age, sex, ethnicity and CMV serostatus was compiled. The T cell repertoires of 666 subjects were profiled by immunosequencing and related to cytomegalovirus serostatus. Along with the approximately 650-subject first cohort, a separate validation cohort of over a hundred different subjects was used. In a later analysis, previously published TCR beta repertoires from about 670 donors were re-analyzed and high-resolution HLA genotyping was added so that TCR occurrence patterns could be studied. A later genetic analysis took genome-wide SNP genotypes for about 55% of the 666 donors and used that subset as a discovery cohort. Typing coverage differed by locus: A, B, C, DRB1 and DQB1 were typed in about 620-640 donors, DQA1 in approximately 520, DPA1 in some 610, and DPB1 in approximately 450. Roughly 320 gigabases of sequencing data and around 85 million unique TCR sequences made up an early release that covered several hundred HLA-typed donors. An earlier analysis of 587 of the donors used high-throughput TCR beta sequencing to judge whether each TCR beta V gene segment behaved as functional or pseudogenic. The study was designed to test whether signatures of past pathogen exposure could be identified by cataloging public T cell receptors. Across approximately 400 genotyped donors of the cohort, an average of approximately 240,000 unique TCR beta nucleotide sequences per donor were sequenced, and about a sixth of those sequences were non-productive. Because of strong linkage in the cohort, five DR-DQ haplotypes were treated as single units for association and clustering. Class I and class II HLA loci were covered by the typing at four-digit resolution. The genetic ancestry cluster associated with self-reported Caucasian donors included 65% to 90% of the approximately 400 genotyped donors. To predict cytomegalovirus infection status, the study brought together high-throughput TCR immunosequencing, statistical association of individual TCRs with disease status, and machine learning. All discovery cohort repertoires had been generated using a single sequencing platform. Overall study results and their limits: Correlated functional status among segregating V segments might reflect linkage disequilibrium, but an unknown experimental factor could not be ruled out. In a later analysis, several top co-occurrence clusters were reported to appear linked to parvovirus B19, influenza, CMV and Epstein-Barr virus. A cluster of highly shared sequence variants was judged likely to represent a technical artifact of the sequencing pipeline. In both the original and validation cohorts, the classifier was reported to diagnose cytomegalovirus status with high specificity and sensitivity. This cohort had only TCR beta chains sequenced, and the lack of alpha or paired-chain data limited which features could be detected. Three of the identified cytomegalovirus-associated TCR beta chains were confirmed in vitro to be specific for cytomegalovirus antigens. An earlier analysis of some 560 of the donors showed that most TCR beta V segments appeared in productive rearrangements either about 87% or about 30% of the time, which broadly matched IMGT annotations. A later genetic analysis associated a missense DCLRE1C variant with V-gene and J-gene trimming of TCR beta chains, and an independent cohort replicated the association. A later analysis associated 16,951 TCR beta sequences with specific HLA alleles at a false discovery rate of 0.05. Most CMV-associated TCR beta chains appeared to be HLA-restricted in a later analysis, and the HLA associations seemed to be driven largely by CMV exposure. Presence/absence analyses assumed roughly uniform sequencing depth across donors, an assumption that may not hold. The only immune exposure information available for the cohort was CMV serostatus. A further reported finding was that TCR beta sequences accurately predicted the HLA-A and HLA-B alleles for most subjects in the first cohort. According to a later analysis, TCR association rates differed among HLA loci, with DRB1 alleles showing the most associated TCRs and HLA-C alleles showing the fewest. According to the authors, the approach could potentially be generalized to other disease states and immunological phenotypes. While some public TCRs were present in many individuals, most TCR sequences turned up only very rarely across donors. When HLA alleles, especially DR and DQ, strongly co-occurred, attributing TCR associations to individual alleles was difficult. Around 16 rarely observed V segments, including chromosome 9 orphons, were excluded from the earlier analysis of some 590 of the donors because counts were too low. The study gave a list of around 170 TCR beta chains associated with cytomegalovirus. Some IMGT-functional V segments, including TRBV6-2 and TRBV6-3, could not be distinguished by the 87-base-pair reads and were therefore excluded. A later analysis found that HLA-associated TCR beta chains were more clonally expanded and had lower generation probabilities than equally common non-associated chains. Because some donors lacked HLA typing at each locus, the association tests relied only on the typed subset. A later genetic analysis reported fewer N-insertions in productive TCRs among donors in an Asian-associated ancestry cluster than the roughly 700-donor mean.

About this clone: The specificity of this receptor is unknown. Nothing much larger sits one base from this clone, and base qualities are not available.

The CDR3 numbers 14 residues from cysteine through phenylalanine. Here the CDR3 DNA is all that survives: 42 bases in frame from base 1. Clipping removes 5 bases from V and 0 bases from J, with 3 as the unmatched junction base count. CDR1 and CDR2, per the germline V gene (reference sequence), are SEHNR and FQNEAQ. In total, 630 or so healthy bone marrow donors made up the cohort. At the time of sampling, every cohort member was nominally healthy, though immune exposures that went unrecorded were likely present. CMV serostatus was positive for around 310 and negative for about 55% of the 666 cohort members, and was not recorded for this donor. Each donor provided a peripheral blood sample, and peripheral blood mononuclear cells were used for TCR beta sequencing. Genomic DNA was extracted from the blood cell samples with the Qiagen DNeasy Blood Extraction Kit. Libraries were built with the immunoSEQ multiplex PCR assay. For the multiplex PCR, a mixture combining 60 forward primers for TCR Vbeta segments and 13 reverse primers for TCR Jbeta segments was used. The CDR3 region of rearranged TCR beta genes was amplified from genomic DNA by a multiplex PCR assay. The amplified TCR beta libraries were sequenced on the Illumina HiSeq System as 87-base-pair reads. Concerning the study's data processing: In a later analysis, tens of millions of unique TCR beta chains were counted across the approximately 620 repertoires, and roughly 11 million of these chains were shared by at least two donors. A nearest-neighbor algorithm error-corrected the raw reads and collapsed the reads into unique sequences, merging closely related sequences to remove PCR and sequencing errors. Alignment of CDR3 sequences to IMGT reference sequences was used to assign V, D and J gene segments. For a sequence to be retained, a match of at least six nucleotides to both a V gene segment and a J gene segment was required. Rearrangements were called productive when the CDR3 lacked stop codons and stayed in frame with V and J; all others were non-productive. CDR3 was defined by IMGT convention, running from the second conserved V-encoded cysteine to the conserved J-encoded phenylalanine. In an earlier analysis of around 570 of the donors, sequences lacking an unambiguous match to a single V gene segment were excluded. An earlier analysis of 587 of the donors classified V segments as functional when productive rearrangements were above 56.7% and as segregating when the standard deviation between donors was above 5%. To diagnose cytomegalovirus status from the catalog of TCR beta chain sequences, a statistical classification framework was built. In a later analysis, TCR nucleotide sequences were compared against IMGT/GENE-DB human TR gene sequences so that V and J genes could be assigned. The TCRdist pipeline was used in a later analysis to assign CDR3 sequences and most-parsimonious VDJ recombination scenarios. In a later analysis, each TCR beta chain was defined by its CDR3 amino acid sequence together with its V-gene family, and reads without a unique V-gene family were excluded. In a later analysis, several hundred highly shared, low-generation-probability nucleotide sequences were removed to address suspected cross-contamination and a sequencing artifact. For each public chain, a later analysis derived a clonal expansion index from normalized ranks of inferred template counts within each repertoire. Generation probabilities in a later analysis came from a VDJ recombination model fitted to out-of-frame rearrangements, and those results were checked against IGoR. In a later analysis, hypergeometric tests were used to score TCR-TCR, TCR-HLA and TCR-CMV co-occurrence, with a repertoire-size bias correction applied to TCR pairs. In a later analysis, false discovery rates were estimated by permuting HLA or CMV assignments 20 times. A later analysis grouped co-occurring TCRs with DBSCAN, adding TCRdist sequence similarity when clustering within HLA-allele-positive subsets. For co-occurrence clustering, repertoires with fewer than 30,000 or more than 120,000 public chains were excluded, along with four or five repertoires with anomalous nucleotide sharing. TCRdb provides this immuneACCESS table in a form limited to in-frame rearrangements. Some clones are lacking; in checked studies, under half of them reflect an unresolved V gene, and why the rest are absent is not known. That table furnishes V, J and clone size, whereas the DNA furnished D and trimming. Recorded for this sample are over 85,000 clones; about 69% of them occurred a single time. Over 4% of the sample lies in the top ten.

The sequence came from a human donor in good health. Material: PBMCs. The V gene is TRBV7-9 and the J gene is TRBJ1-1, with TRBD1 matching 7 junction bases. The encoded CDR3 is CASSRQGMNTEAFF. Here is the DNA: TGTGCCAGCAGCCGACAGGGTATGAACACTGAAGCTTTCTTT.